Listed below are T cell receptor beta chains from one sample, sequenced in a study of vaccination effects on CD4 cells after COVID-19. Clones were read by immunoSEQ multiplex PCR, and TCRdb kept only the in-frame ones, dropping some. The data contain tens of thousands of clones, roughly 80% of them singletons. Which antigens these TCRs recognize remains unknown. The starting material was CD4+ T cells from PBMCs cultured with SARS-CoV-2 spike peptides, obtained before COVID-19 vaccination. These receptors were taken from a human donor who received a COVID-19 vaccine. Both conserved end residues are part of each CDR3. A D gene is named only where the DNA matches it firmly. Some rows have no size entry. The others give once, few or many, or a class for an expanded clone.

j_call: TRBJ2-5
v_call: TRBV9
d_call: TRBD2
clone_size: .
cdr3_nt: TGTGCCAGCAGCGTAGGACTCGCGGGGGGCGACGGGGAGACCCAGTACTTC
cdr3_aa: CASSVGLAGGDGETQYF

j_call: TRBJ2-1
v_call: TRBV5-1
d_call: TRBD2
clone_size: few
cdr3_nt: TGCGCCAGCAGCTTGAATAGCGGGGGGTATGAGCAGTTCTTC
cdr3_aa: CASSLNSGGYEQFF

j_call: TRBJ1-2
v_call: TRBV5-1
d_call: .
clone_size: .
cdr3_nt: TGCGCCAGCAGCGCCCTCCCCGGGACCGCCTATGGCTACACCTTC
cdr3_aa: CASSALPGTAYGYTF

j_call: TRBJ2-3
v_call: TRBV7-3
d_call: .
clone_size: .
cdr3_nt: TGTGCCAGCAGCCCTCAGGGTTCAGATACGCAGTATTTT
cdr3_aa: CASSPQGSDTQYF

j_call: TRBJ2-2
v_call: TRBV27
d_call: TRBD1
clone_size: .
cdr3_nt: TGTGCCAGCAGATTACCGGGACAGGGGGTAGTCGGGGAGCTGTTTTTT
cdr3_aa: CASRLPGQGVVGELFF

j_call: TRBJ1-5
v_call: TRBV27
d_call: TRBD1
clone_size: .
cdr3_nt: TGTGCCAGCAGTTTATCTCGGACAGGGCCTCAGCCCCAGCATTTT
cdr3_aa: CASSLSRTGPQPQHF

j_call: TRBJ1-5
v_call: TRBV7-2
d_call: .
clone_size: few
cdr3_nt: TGTGCCAGCAGCTCTTACGATCAGCCCCAGCATTTT
cdr3_aa: CASSSYDQPQHF

j_call: TRBJ2-1
v_call: TRBV6-5
d_call: .
clone_size: .
cdr3_nt: TGTGCCAGCAGTTCTACCGCCAATGAGCAGTTCTTC
cdr3_aa: CASSSTANEQFF

j_call: TRBJ1-2
v_call: TRBV6-5
d_call: TRBD1
clone_size: .
cdr3_nt: TGTGCCAGCAGTTACACAGGGGGGGTACGGTATGGCTACACCTTC
cdr3_aa: CASSYTGGVRYGYTF

j_call: TRBJ2-2
v_call: TRBV6-2/TRBV6-3
d_call: TRBD1
clone_size: once
cdr3_nt: TGTGCCAGCAGTTACGGGACAGGGCTGGGCACCGGGGAGCTGTTTTTT
cdr3_aa: CASSYGTGLGTGELFF

j_call: TRBJ1-5
v_call: TRBV29-1
d_call: TRBD1
clone_size: .
cdr3_nt: TGCAGCGTTGGGACAGGAAGCAATCAGCCCCAGCATTTT
cdr3_aa: CSVGTGSNQPQHF

j_call: TRBJ2-5
v_call: TRBV6-5
d_call: .
clone_size: .
cdr3_nt: TGTGCCAGCAGTCCACCGGGCCGCCGAGAGACCCAGTACTTC
cdr3_aa: CASSPPGRRETQYF

j_call: TRBJ2-1
v_call: TRBV18
d_call: TRBD1
clone_size: .
cdr3_nt: TGTGCCAGCTCACCTCGGACAGGCCAAGGGAATGAGCAGTTCTTC
cdr3_aa: CASSPRTGQGNEQFF

j_call: TRBJ1-4
v_call: TRBV6-1
d_call: TRBD1
clone_size: few
cdr3_nt: TGTGCCAGCAGTGGTACAGGGGGAAGAACTAATGAAAAACTGTTTTTT
cdr3_aa: CASSGTGGRTNEKLFF

j_call: TRBJ2-3
v_call: TRBV29-1
d_call: .
clone_size: .
cdr3_nt: TGCAGCGTTGATTTTCCCACAGATACGCAGTATTTT
cdr3_aa: CSVDFPTDTQYF

j_call: TRBJ1-2
v_call: TRBV11-2
d_call: .
clone_size: once
cdr3_nt: TGTGCCAGGACAGCCCCGCCGTGCGGCTACACCTTC
cdr3_aa: CARTAPPCGYTF

j_call: TRBJ1-3
v_call: TRBV19
d_call: TRBD1
clone_size: .
cdr3_nt: TGTGCCAGTTCTAGGGGGCTGGCTGGAAACACCATATATTTT
cdr3_aa: CASSRGLAGNTIYF

j_call: TRBJ1-1
v_call: TRBV7-3
d_call: .
clone_size: .
cdr3_nt: TGTGCCAGCAGCTTAAACGGGAACACTGAAGCTTTCTTT
cdr3_aa: CASSLNGNTEAFF

j_call: TRBJ2-1
v_call: TRBV28
d_call: .
clone_size: .
cdr3_nt: TGTGCCAGCTTCTCGGGTGGGGGGCCCCTTTCAAATGAGCAGTTCTTC
cdr3_aa: CASFSGGGPLSNEQFF

j_call: TRBJ1-5
v_call: TRBV27
d_call: .
clone_size: .
cdr3_nt: TGTGCCAGCAGTGCGGGGGCACGGCAGCCCCAGCATTTT
cdr3_aa: CASSAGARQPQHF

j_call: TRBJ1-6
v_call: TRBV3-1/TRBV3-2
d_call: .
clone_size: once
cdr3_nt: TGTGCCAGCAGCCAAGACCCCGGAGGGTTTGACACCCTCCACTTT
cdr3_aa: CASSQDPGGFDTLHF

j_call: TRBJ1-1
v_call: TRBV4-3
d_call: .
clone_size: .
cdr3_nt: TGCGCCAGCAGCCAAGCATTAGGAACTGAAGCTTTCTTT
cdr3_aa: CASSQALGTEAFF

j_call: TRBJ1-6
v_call: TRBV6-6
d_call: .
clone_size: .
cdr3_nt: TGTGCCAGCAGTTTTCCGCCCTGGGTTGAGAATTCACCCCTCCACTTT
cdr3_aa: CASSFPPWVENSPLHF

j_call: TRBJ1-5
v_call: TRBV6-2/TRBV6-3
d_call: TRBD1
clone_size: .
cdr3_nt: TGTGCCAGCAGTGCGGGGACAGGGGGTATCAAGCCCCAGCATTTT
cdr3_aa: CASSAGTGGIKPQHF

j_call: TRBJ2-3
v_call: TRBV5-1
d_call: TRBD1
clone_size: once
cdr3_nt: TGCGCCAGCAGCTTGGGGACAGGGATTGGGAGCACAGATACGCAGTATTTT
cdr3_aa: CASSLGTGIGSTDTQYF

j_call: TRBJ1-1
v_call: TRBV2
d_call: .
clone_size: .
cdr3_nt: TGTGCCAGCAGGGGGGATTTGGGGGTCGTGACTGAAGCTTTCTTT
cdr3_aa: CASRGDLGVVTEAFF

j_call: TRBJ2-5
v_call: TRBV7-2
d_call: .
clone_size: .
cdr3_nt: TGTGCCAGCAGCTTAGACCTACAGACCCAGTACTTC
cdr3_aa: CASSLDLQTQYF

j_call: TRBJ2-1
v_call: TRBV6-6
d_call: .
clone_size: .
cdr3_nt: TGTGCCAGCAGCGACGACCGGAGCTCCTACAATGAGCAGTTCTTC
cdr3_aa: CASSDDRSSYNEQFF

j_call: TRBJ1-5
v_call: TRBV30
d_call: TRBD1
clone_size: few
cdr3_nt: TGTGCCTGGGGTACAGGGGGAGATCAGCCCCAGCATTTT
cdr3_aa: CAWGTGGDQPQHF

j_call: TRBJ1-1
v_call: TRBV28
d_call: TRBD1
clone_size: .
cdr3_nt: TGTGCCAGCAGCACAGGGGGCGAGGACACTGAAGCTTTCTTT
cdr3_aa: CASSTGGEDTEAFF

j_call: TRBJ2-5
v_call: TRBV2
d_call: .
clone_size: .
cdr3_nt: TGTGCCAGCATCCCGAGGGGGTCAGAGACCCAGTACTTC
cdr3_aa: CASIPRGSETQYF

j_call: TRBJ2-1
v_call: TRBV4-3
d_call: .
clone_size: .
cdr3_nt: TGCGCCAGCAGCCAGATCCAGGGAAACAATGAGCAGTTCTTC
cdr3_aa: CASSQIQGNNEQFF

j_call: TRBJ1-3
v_call: TRBV10-2
d_call: .
clone_size: .
cdr3_nt: TGCGCCAGCAGGGGAGGGTTTGGAAACACCATATATTTT
cdr3_aa: CASRGGFGNTIYF

j_call: TRBJ2-3
v_call: TRBV11-2
d_call: .
clone_size: .
cdr3_nt: TGTGCCAGCAGCTTAGGGGCTCACACAGATACGCAGTATTTT
cdr3_aa: CASSLGAHTDTQYF

j_call: TRBJ2-5
v_call: TRBV7-9
d_call: .
clone_size: .
cdr3_nt: TGTGCCAGCAGCCCAGGCAGGCGCGATCAAGAGACCCAGTACTTC
cdr3_aa: CASSPGRRDQETQYF

j_call: TRBJ2-1
v_call: TRBV11-3
d_call: TRBD1
clone_size: .
cdr3_nt: TGTGCCAGCAGCTTAGGTAGGAGACAGGGGGTAACTGGGAATGAGCAGTTCTTC
cdr3_aa: CASSLGRRQGVTGNEQFF

j_call: TRBJ1-1
v_call: TRBV19
d_call: .
clone_size: once
cdr3_nt: TGTGCCAGTAGCAGTAGGGAATCGGACACTGAAGCTTTCTTT
cdr3_aa: CASSSRESDTEAFF

j_call: TRBJ1-6
v_call: TRBV2
d_call: .
clone_size: few
cdr3_nt: TGTGCCAGCAGTGAACAGAGCTCCTATAATTCACCCCTCCACTTT
cdr3_aa: CASSEQSSYNSPLHF

j_call: TRBJ2-3
v_call: TRBV5-6
d_call: .
clone_size: .
cdr3_nt: TGTGCCAGCAGCCCGGTCCCCGAGGGGCTGAGCACAGATACGCAGTATTTT
cdr3_aa: CASSPVPEGLSTDTQYF

j_call: TRBJ2-3
v_call: TRBV7-9
d_call: TRBD2
clone_size: .
cdr3_nt: TGTGCCAGCAGTCAGCGGGGGGGCTGGACAGATACGCAGTATTTT
cdr3_aa: CASSQRGGWTDTQYF

j_call: TRBJ2-1
v_call: TRBV3-1/TRBV3-2
d_call: .
clone_size: .
cdr3_nt: TGTGCCAGCAGCCTCTCCCTTTACAATGAGCAGTTCTTC
cdr3_aa: CASSLSLYNEQFF

j_call: TRBJ2-2
v_call: TRBV2
d_call: .
clone_size: .
cdr3_nt: TGTGCCAGCAAGGGGACCTCGAACACCGGGGAGCTGTTTTTT
cdr3_aa: CASKGTSNTGELFF

j_call: TRBJ2-5
v_call: TRBV18
d_call: .
clone_size: .
cdr3_nt: TGTGCCAGCTCACCACCTGCAGGGCCCACACAAGAGACCCAGTACTTC
cdr3_aa: CASSPPAGPTQETQYF

j_call: TRBJ1-3
v_call: TRBV15
d_call: .
clone_size: once
cdr3_nt: TGTGCCACCAGCAGAGATACACAGGCGAACACCATATATTTT
cdr3_aa: CATSRDTQANTIYF

j_call: TRBJ1-5
v_call: TRBV10-3
d_call: .
clone_size: .
cdr3_nt: TGTGCCATCAGTGATCAGGGACATAGCAATCAGCCCCAGCATTTT
cdr3_aa: CAISDQGHSNQPQHF

j_call: TRBJ1-5
v_call: TRBV14
d_call: .
clone_size: .
cdr3_nt: TGTGCCAGCCCCCTCCCCGATAGCAATCAGCCCCAGCATTTT
cdr3_aa: CASPLPDSNQPQHF

j_call: TRBJ2-3
v_call: TRBV6-5
d_call: TRBD2
clone_size: .
cdr3_nt: TGTGCTACGGGGGGGGGCCTTAGCACAGATACGCAGTATTTT
cdr3_aa: CATGGGLSTDTQYF